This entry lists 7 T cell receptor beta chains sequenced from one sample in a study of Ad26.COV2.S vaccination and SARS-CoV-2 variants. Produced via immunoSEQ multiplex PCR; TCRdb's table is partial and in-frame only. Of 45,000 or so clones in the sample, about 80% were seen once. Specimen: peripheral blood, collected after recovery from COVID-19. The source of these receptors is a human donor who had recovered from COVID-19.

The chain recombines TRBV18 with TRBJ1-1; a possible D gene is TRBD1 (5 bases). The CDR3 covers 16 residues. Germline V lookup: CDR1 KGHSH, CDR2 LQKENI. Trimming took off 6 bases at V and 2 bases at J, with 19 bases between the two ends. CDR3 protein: CASSPRGAVTNTEAFF. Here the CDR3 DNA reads TGTGCCAGCTCCCCGCGCGGGGCAGTTACCAACACTGAAGCTTTCTTT.

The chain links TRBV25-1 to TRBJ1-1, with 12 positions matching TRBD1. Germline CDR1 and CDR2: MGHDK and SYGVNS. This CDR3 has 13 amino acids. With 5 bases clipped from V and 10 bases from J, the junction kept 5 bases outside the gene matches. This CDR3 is CASSPRDRGPAFF. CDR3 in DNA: TGTGCCAGCAGTCCCCGGGACAGGGGGCCAGCTTTCTTT.

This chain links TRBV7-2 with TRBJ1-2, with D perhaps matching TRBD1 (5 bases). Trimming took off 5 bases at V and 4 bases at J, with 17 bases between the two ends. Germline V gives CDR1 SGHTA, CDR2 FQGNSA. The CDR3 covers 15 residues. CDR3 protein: CASSPSQGIGYGYTF. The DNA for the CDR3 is TGTGCCAGCAGCCCTTCTCAGGGTATCGGCTATGGCTACACCTTC.

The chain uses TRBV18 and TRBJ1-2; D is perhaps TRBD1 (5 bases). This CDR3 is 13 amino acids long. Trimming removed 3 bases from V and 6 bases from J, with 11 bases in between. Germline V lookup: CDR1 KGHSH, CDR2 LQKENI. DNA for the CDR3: TGTGCCAGCTCACCCTCTTGGGGGGATGGCTACACCTTC. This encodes CASSPSWGDGYTF.

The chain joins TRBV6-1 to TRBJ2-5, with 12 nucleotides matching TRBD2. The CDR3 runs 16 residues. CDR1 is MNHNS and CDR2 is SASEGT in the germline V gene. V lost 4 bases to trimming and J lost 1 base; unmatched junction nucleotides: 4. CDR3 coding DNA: TGTGCCAGCAGTGTGACTAGCGGGGGCCTCCAAGAGACCCAGTACTTC. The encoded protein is CASSVTSGGLQETQYF.

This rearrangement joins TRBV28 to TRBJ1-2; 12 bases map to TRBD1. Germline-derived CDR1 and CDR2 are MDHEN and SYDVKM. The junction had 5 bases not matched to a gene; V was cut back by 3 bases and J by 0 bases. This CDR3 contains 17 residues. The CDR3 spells CASSFSRDRGPNYGYTF. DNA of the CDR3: TGTGCCAGCAGTTTCAGCCGGGACAGGGGGCCTAACTATGGCTACACCTTC.

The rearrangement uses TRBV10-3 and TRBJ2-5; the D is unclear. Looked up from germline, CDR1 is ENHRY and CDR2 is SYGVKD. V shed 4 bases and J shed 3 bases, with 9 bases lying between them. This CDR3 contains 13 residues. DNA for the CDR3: TGTGCCATCAGTGGAGGCCAGAAAGAGACCCAGTACTTC. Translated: CAISGGQKETQYF.